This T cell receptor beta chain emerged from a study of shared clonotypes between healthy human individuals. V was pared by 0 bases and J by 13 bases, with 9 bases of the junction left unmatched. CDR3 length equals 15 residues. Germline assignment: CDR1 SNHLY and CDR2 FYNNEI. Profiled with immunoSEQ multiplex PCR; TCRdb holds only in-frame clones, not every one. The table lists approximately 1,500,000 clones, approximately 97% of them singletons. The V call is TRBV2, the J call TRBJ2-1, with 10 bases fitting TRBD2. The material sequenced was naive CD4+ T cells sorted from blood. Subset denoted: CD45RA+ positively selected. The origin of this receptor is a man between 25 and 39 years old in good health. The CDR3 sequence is CASSEALQASGRQFF. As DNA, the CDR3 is TGTGCCAGCAGTGAAGCGCTTCAGGCTAGCGGGAGACAGTTCTTC.